The 18 T cell receptor beta chains given below trace back to one sample, sequenced in a study of cytomegalovirus exposure and HLA in healthy donors. This PCR relied on a set of 60 Vbeta primers and 13 Jbeta primers. TCRdb's table, derived via immunoSEQ multiplex PCR, lists solely in-frame clones and lacks some. This sample yields more than 150,000 clones, of which 82% are seen a single time; approximately 0.8% belongs to the top ten. The sequencing sample was made of PBMCs. Receptors originate from a woman in her late teens or twenties in good health and CMV-seronegative.

The rearrangement uses TRBV25-1 and TRBJ1-6, with TRBD1 as a possible D gene (6 bases). The V end lost 2 bases, the J end lost 8 bases, and 10 bases lay between the germline ends. There are 14 residues in the CDR3. Germline V gene lookup returns CDR1 MGHDK and CDR2 SYGVNS. DNA of the CDR3: TGTGCCAGCAGTGAACAGGGGCGTGATTCACCCCTCCACTTT. It specifies CASSEQGRDSPLHF.

This clone was recorded once. The chain links TRBV7-9 to TRBJ2-7; the D gene is possibly TRBD1 (6 bases). The CDR3 length is 14 residues. CDR1 is SEHNR and CDR2 is FQNEAQ in the germline V gene (reference sequence). V was clipped by 5 bases and J by 6 bases, with 17 bases between them. The CDR3 DNA follows: TGTGCCAGCAGCGAATCACAGGGTGTCAGCGAGCAGTACTTC. Translation gives CASSESQGVSEQYF.

This chain links TRBV27 with TRBJ2-2, with 8 bases aligning to TRBD2. Trimming removed 2 bases from V and 6 bases from J; junction bases left unmatched: 8. CDR3 size: 16 residues. Germline CDR1 MNHEY, CDR2 SMNVEV (reference sequence). The CDR3 bases are TGTGCCAGCAGTTTAGAGGTCGGGAGGGGTCCCGGGGAGCTGTTTTTT. This translates into CASSLEVGRGPGELFF.

The CDR3 here is CSVEGILASPPNTEAFF. CDR3 DNA: TGCAGCGTTGAAGGGATCCTAGCCTCCCCTCCGAACACTGAAGCTTTCTTT. This rearrangement joins TRBV29-1 to TRBJ1-1; D call uncertain. Trimming shortened V by 1 base and J by 1 base, and 19 bases separated the two germline ends. Germline CDR1 is SQVTM and CDR2 is ANQGSEA. This CDR3 has 17 amino acids.

The genes are TRBV15 and TRBJ2-5; TRBD2 might be the D (6 bases). The DNA end is more similar to TRBJ2-7, so the J call may be wrong. The CDR3 consists of 15 residues. CDR1 LNHNV and CDR2 YYDKDF come from the germline V gene (reference sequence). The CDR3 reads CATSRDPAGSYEQYF. Written as DNA, the CDR3 is TGTGCCACCAGCAGAGATCCAGCGGGCTCCTACGAGCAGTACTTC.

This clone was seen a single time. The chain is built from TRBV27 and TRBJ1-6; D uncertain. CDR1 and CDR2 from the germline V gene are MNHEY and SMNVEV (reference sequence). The CDR3 totals 12 residues. Trimming shortened V by 4 bases and J by 8 bases, and 6 bases separated the two germline ends. CDR3 amino acids: CASSSNYSPLHF. The CDR3 DNA reads as TGTGCCAGCAGTTCTAACTATTCACCCCTCCACTTT.

This chain links TRBV7-9 with TRBJ1-2; 12 bases match TRBD1. The CDR3 totals 16 residues. CDR1 and CDR2 (germline): SEHNR, FQNEAQ (reference sequence). V lost 7 bases to trimming and J lost 8 bases; unmatched junction nucleotides: 14. CDR3 in amino acids: CASTPSTPGTGGGYTF. The CDR3 region has the DNA TGTGCCAGCACCCCGTCCACCCCCGGGACAGGGGGCGGCTACACCTTC.

This clone has a single count. J is TRBJ2-2 and V is TRBV11-2; D unclear. Germline assignment: CDR1 SGHAT and CDR2 FQNNGV. The CDR3 is 15 amino acids. Deletions cut 0 bases from V and 3 bases from J, with 8 bases between. The CDR3 nucleotides read TGTGCCAGCAGCTTAGACCCAGCGTACACCGGGGAGCTGTTTTTT. The encoded protein is CASSLDPAYTGELFF.

The J gene is TRBJ2-1, the V gene TRBV27, with 8 positions matching TRBD2. Germline V CDR1 and CDR2: MNHEY, SMNVEV (reference sequence). CDR3 size: 13 residues. Trimming at V came to 8 bases and at J to 4 bases, leaving 4 bases not matched to a gene. CDR3: CASRGGAYNEQFF. The CDR3 DNA reads TGTGCCAGCCGGGGGGGCGCATACAATGAGCAGTTCTTC.

The chain is built from TRBV5-1 and TRBJ2-7; D call uncertain. This CDR3 spans 12 amino acids. Germline V CDR1 and CDR2: SGHRS, YFSETQ. Trimming left V 0 bases short and J 2 bases short, with 3 bases between. CDR3 sequence: CASSLGAYEQYF. The DNA for the CDR3 is TGCGCCAGCAGCTTGGGAGCCTACGAGCAGTACTTC.

This clone appeared once. The chain links TRBV9 to TRBJ1-2, with 7 bases that match TRBD1. Per the germline V gene, CDR1 is SGDLS and CDR2 is YYNGEE. The trim removed 0 bases at V and 8 bases at J, leaving 7 bases unmatched. This CDR3 spans 14 amino acids. CDR3 DNA sequence: TGTGCCAGCAGCGTAGTCGGCCACAGGGGCGGCTACACCTTC. Translation gives CASSVVGHRGGYTF.

J is TRBJ2-7 and V is TRBV20-1, with D maybe TRBD2 (6 bases). The CDR3 has 11 residues. V gave up 6 bases and J gave up 3 bases, with 9 bases separating them. The V gene's germline CDR1 is DFQATT and CDR2 SNEGSKA (reference sequence). The CDR3 loop is CSAQDYYEQYF. CDR3 in DNA: TGCAGTGCCCAGGACTACTACGAGCAGTACTTC.

The chain employs TRBV5-1 and TRBJ2-2; D is unclear. Trimming left V 3 bases short and J 6 bases short, with 12 bases between. CDR1 and CDR2 from the germline V gene are SGHRS and YFSETQ. The CDR3 has 14 residues. The CDR3 coding sequence is TGCGCCAGCAGCTCCACTCACGTGCCCGGGGAGCTGTTTTTT. Protein product: CASSSTHVPGELFF.

This clone was picked up a small number of times. The CDR3 is CASSLSTRTYNEQFF. The CDR3 DNA is TGTGCCAGCAGCTTATCTACCAGGACCTACAATGAGCAGTTCTTC. This chain links TRBV7-9 with TRBJ2-1; D is ambiguous. CDR3 size: 15 residues. Deletions cut 2 bases from V and 2 bases from J, with 10 bases between. Germline CDR1 is SEHNR and CDR2 is FQNEAQ (reference sequence).

V gene TRBV5-1 combines with J gene TRBJ2-5; D perhaps matches TRBD2 (5 bases). The last part of the DNA fits TRBJ2-7 better; the J call may be wrong. The CDR3 runs 13 residues. CDR1 and CDR2 from the germline V gene are SGHRS and YFSETQ. As DNA, the CDR3 is TGCGCCAGCGGCCCACTAGGCTCCTACGAGCAGTACTTC. It translates to CASGPLGSYEQYF.

V usage is TRBV2 and J usage is TRBJ1-2; the D gene is possibly TRBD1 (6 bases). The CDR3 length is 15 residues. The V gene's germline CDR1 is SNHLY and CDR2 FYNNEI. Trimming shortened V by 3 bases and J by 5 bases, and 16 bases separated the two germline ends. CDR3 coding DNA: TGTGCCAGCAGTGACGGTACAGGGCCTTTGTATGGCTACACCTTC. Translated: CASSDGTGPLYGYTF.

On this clone: At one end the junction does not follow the germline gene, possibly because of a read error. The sample carries other DNA sequences with the same CDR3. The rearrangement links TRBV6-1 to TRBJ2-2, with D maybe TRBD2 (5 bases). Germline V gives CDR1 MNHNS, CDR2 SASEGT. The CDR3 is 11 amino acids. The CDR3, as DNA: TGTGCAAGCACGGGAACCGGGGAGCTGTTTTTT. It is translated as CASTGTGELFF.

The chain carries TRBV4-1 and TRBJ2-5; TRBD2 matches 9 bases. With 1 base clipped from V and 0 bases from J, the junction kept 6 bases outside the gene matches. In germline, CDR1 is MGHRA, CDR2 YSYEKL. This CDR3 spans 17 amino acids. DNA for the CDR3: TGCGCCAGCAGCCAAGGACTAGCGGTCCTGTACCAAGAGACCCAGTACTTC. Translation: CASSQGLAVLYQETQYF.